The 16 T cell receptor beta chains presented below share a single source sample, sequenced in a study of OX40 agonist ivuxolimab in advanced cancers. Generated by immunoSEQ multiplex PCR, the TCRdb table keeps only in-frame clones and is missing some. The sample holds 100,000 to 130,000 clones, approximately 90% seen once. The input for sequencing was CD4+ or CD8+ T cells sorted from blood, taken in a trial of the OX40 agonist ivuxolimab. Receptors were obtained from an adult with an advanced solid tumor such as melanoma, head and neck, liver or kidney cancer.

The J gene is TRBJ1-2, the V gene TRBV5-1, with 8 bases that match TRBD1. Trimming at V came to 0 bases and at J to 2 bases, leaving 6 bases not matched to a gene. Germline V gives CDR1 SGHRS, CDR2 YFSETQ. The CDR3 extends over 16 amino acids. The CDR3 bases are TGCGCCAGCAGCTTGGATCCTAACAGGGGGAACTATGGCTACACCTTC. Protein: CASSLDPNRGNYGYTF.

This chain links TRBV5-1 with TRBJ1-1; 7 bases are shared with TRBD1. Trimming removed 2 bases from V and 2 bases from J; junction bases left unmatched: 3. There are 14 residues in the CDR3. The germline V gene encodes CDR1 SGHRS and CDR2 YFSETQ. CDR3 protein: CASSFGGGNTEAFF. As DNA, the CDR3 is TGCGCCAGCAGCTTTGGAGGGGGCAACACTGAAGCTTTCTTT.

This chain links TRBV19 with TRBJ1-5, with 8 bases matching TRBD1. The V segment lost 5 bases and the J segment 4 bases; nucleotides outside the gene matches: 7. CDR1 is LNHDA and CDR2 is SQIVND in the germline V gene (reference sequence). The CDR3 totals 15 residues. The CDR3 DNA follows: TGTGCCAGTAGTTTCCTGGACAGGGTGAATCAGCCCCAGCATTTT. This codes for CASSFLDRVNQPQHF.

Written as DNA, the CDR3 is TGTGCCAGCAGCCCCAGTTTGGGGGACACTGAAGCTTTCTTT. Protein sequence: CASSPSLGDTEAFF. The V gene is TRBV7-3, the J gene TRBJ1-1, with D maybe TRBD1 (5 bases). CDR3 length equals 14 residues. V lost 5 bases, J lost 3 bases, and 13 bases lay in between. Germline CDR1 reads SGHTA; CDR2 reads FQGTGA.

The chain couples TRBV28 to TRBJ1-1, with D tentatively TRBD1 (5 bases). CDR3 size: 12 residues. Germline V lookup: CDR1 MDHEN, CDR2 SYDVKM. The germline V and J ends were trimmed by 6 bases and 5 bases, with 10 bases remaining between them. The CDR3, as DNA: TGTGCCAGCAGGTTAGGGGTGACTGAAGCTTTCTTT. The encoded protein is CASRLGVTEAFF.

J is TRBJ2-2 and V is TRBV5-1; a weak D match, TRBD2 (6 bases). The CDR3 length is 16 residues. V was shortened by 3 bases and J by 0 bases, with 12 bases between the two germline ends. CDR1 SGHRS and CDR2 YFSETQ come from the germline V gene. This CDR3 is CASSSASGANTGELFF. CDR3 sequence (DNA): TGCGCCAGCAGCTCGGCGTCGGGAGCGAACACCGGGGAGCTGTTTTTT.

The J gene is TRBJ2-7, the V gene TRBV7-8, with TRBD1 identical over 8 bases. Unmatched junction bases numbered 6, after V lost 2 bases and J lost 3 bases. The germline V gene encodes CDR1 SGHVS and CDR2 FQNEAQ. The CDR3 is made up of 15 amino acids. CDR3 in DNA: TGTGCCAGCAGCTTACAGACAGGGGACTTCTACGAGCAGTACTTC. Encoded protein: CASSLQTGDFYEQYF.

This clone was seen more than once but under ten times. CDR3 loop: CASSLWTGGLDQPQHF. CDR3 nucleotides: TGCGCCAGCAGTCTCTGGACAGGCGGCTTAGATCAGCCCCAGCATTTT. The chain employs TRBV10-1 and TRBJ1-5; 7 positions agree with TRBD1. The CDR3 covers 16 residues. The V segment lost 5 bases and the J segment 5 bases; nucleotides outside the gene matches: 12. The germline V gene encodes CDR1 WNHNN and CDR2 SYGVQD (reference sequence).

The V gene is TRBV2, the J gene TRBJ1-1, with a tentative D call TRBD1 (5 bases). The germline V gene encodes CDR1 SNHLY and CDR2 FYNNEI. V lost 5 bases and J 4 bases, leaving 8 bases between the germline ends. This CDR3 spans 12 amino acids. CDR3 loop: CASSRRGTEAFF. CDR3 in DNA: TGTGCCAGCAGTCGTAGGGGCACTGAAGCTTTCTTT.

This chain links TRBV28 with TRBJ2-2; D remains unclear. Looked up from germline, CDR1 is MDHEN and CDR2 is SYDVKM. V lost 3 bases, J lost 6 bases, and 11 bases lay in between. This CDR3 has 14 residues. The CDR3 DNA follows: TGTGCCAGCAGTTTCTTGGGTAGGGCCGGGGAGCTGTTTTTT. Its protein product is CASSFLGRAGELFF.

This chain links TRBV9 with TRBJ2-3, with D unclear. V was trimmed by 4 bases and J by 2 bases, leaving 17 bases between them. The CDR3 covers 16 residues. Germline CDR1 SGDLS, CDR2 YYNGEE. CDR3 sequence reads: CASSPLGQSATDTQYF. In DNA, the CDR3 is TGTGCCAGCAGCCCTCTAGGGCAGTCGGCCACAGATACGCAGTATTTT.

CDR3 coding DNA: TGTGCCAGCACGGGACAGGGGGCGTGGGGGAACACTGAAGCTTTCTTT. The encoded protein is CASTGQGAWGNTEAFF. The V and J genes are TRBV28 and TRBJ1-1; 12 bases are shared with TRBD1. V gave up 7 bases and J gave up 1 base; unmatched junction bases: 7. The CDR3 runs 16 residues. Germline V lookup: CDR1 MDHEN, CDR2 SYDVKM.

The chain employs TRBV7-9 and TRBJ2-2; weak D call: TRBD2 (5 bases). Per the germline V gene, CDR1 is SEHNR and CDR2 is FQNEAQ (reference sequence). The CDR3 totals 13 residues. V shed 1 base and J shed 6 bases, with 6 bases lying between them. CDR3 region: CASSLEAAGELFF. In nucleotides, the CDR3 is TGTGCCAGCAGCTTAGAAGCGGCCGGGGAGCTGTTTTTT.

The chain has TRBV20-1 and TRBJ1-1; D possibly corresponds to TRBD1 (5 bases). V lost 1 base to trimming and J lost 6 bases, with 6 bases between them. The CDR3 contains 11 residues. Germline V lookup: CDR1 DFQATT, CDR2 SNEGSKA (reference sequence). CDR3 in amino acids: CSARVGAEAFF. CDR3 in DNA: TGCAGTGCTAGAGTGGGGGCTGAAGCTTTCTTT.

In DNA, the CDR3 is TGTGCCAGCAGCTTAGCACAGGGGACGAACACTGAAGCTTTCTTT. It specifies CASSLAQGTNTEAFF. The gene calls are TRBV7-9 and TRBJ1-1; 7 nucleotides align to TRBD1. The CDR3 runs 15 residues. Losses at the gene ends were 0 bases for V and 1 base for J; bases not matched to a gene: 2. Germline CDR1 SEHNR, CDR2 FQNEAQ (reference sequence).

V gene TRBV18 combines with J gene TRBJ1-1; no clear D gene. Looked up from germline, CDR1 is KGHSH and CDR2 is LQKENI. The CDR3 spans 15 residues. Trimming removed 3 bases at V and 4 bases at J, with 15 bases between. This CDR3 reads CASSPSIPQSTEAFF. The CDR3, as DNA: TGTGCCAGCTCACCTTCCATACCTCAGAGCACTGAAGCTTTCTTT.